The next 19 T cell receptor beta chains were all read from a single sample in a study of OX40 agonist ivuxolimab in advanced cancers. The table came from immunoSEQ multiplex PCR; TCRdb's copy has only in-frame clones and leaves some out. The data contain around 84,000 clones, 80% to 95% of them singletons. The specimen was CD4+ or CD8+ T cells sorted from blood, collected in a trial of the OX40 agonist ivuxolimab. These receptors all come from an adult with an advanced solid tumor such as melanoma, head and neck, liver or kidney cancer.

The genes are TRBV4-1 and TRBJ2-1, with 8 nucleotides matching TRBD2. The CDR3 runs 13 residues. V trimming: 4 bases; J trimming: 10 bases; junction bases outside the gene matches: 6. CDR1 MGHRA and CDR2 YSYEKL come from the germline V gene. CDR3 protein: CASSPTGTREQFF. DNA for the CDR3: TGCGCCAGCAGCCCCACCGGGACTAGAGAGCAGTTCTTC.

This clone was recorded once. This chain links TRBV5-4 with TRBJ1-2; 10 positions match TRBD1. Germline V gene data show CDR1 as SGHNT and CDR2 as YYREEE (reference sequence). The CDR3 is made up of 14 amino acids. V trimming: 1 base; J trimming: 6 bases; junction bases outside the gene matches: 3. The CDR3 bases are TGTGCCAGCAGCTTGTGGACAGGGGGGGATGGCTACACCTTC. Its protein product is CASSLWTGGDGYTF.

This chain links TRBV5-4 with TRBJ2-4; D call uncertain. CDR3 length equals 14 residues. Trimming cost V 0 bases and J 8 bases, with 12 bases left between them. Germline loops: CDR1 SGHNT, CDR2 YYREEE (reference sequence). CDR3 coding DNA: TGTGCCAGCAGCTTGGCCGGCAGGCAACACATTCAGTACTTC. Residues: CASSLAGRQHIQYF.

The rearrangement joins TRBV29-1 to TRBJ2-2; TRBD1 agrees at 12 bases. CDR1 and CDR2 (germline): SQVTM, ANQGSEA. This CDR3 has 16 amino acids. V was clipped by 3 bases and J by 6 bases; unmatched bases: 8. In nucleotides, the CDR3 is TGCAGCGTTGAGGACCGGGACAGGGGGCTGGCCGGGGAGCTGTTTTTT. As protein: CSVEDRDRGLAGELFF.

The chain employs TRBV5-1 and TRBJ2-5; D not certain. Germline V gives CDR1 SGHRS, CDR2 YFSETQ. Trimming pared 0 bases from V and 4 bases from J, leaving 7 bases between. This CDR3 comprises 13 residues. The CDR3 coding sequence is TGCGCCAGCAGCTTGGGGGCAGCAGAGACCCAGTACTTC. Translating gives CASSLGAAETQYF.

The chain employs TRBV11-1 and TRBJ2-7; D unresolved. Trimming removed 5 bases from V and 8 bases from J, with 16 bases in between. The CDR3 is 13 residues long. Germline-derived CDR1 and CDR2 are SGHAT and FQDESV (reference sequence). This chain's CDR3 is CASSPGPPVKQYF. The CDR3 bases are TGTGCCAGCAGCCCCGGACCCCCGGTAAAGCAGTACTTC.

CDR3 loop: CASNPATGQGAREQYF. The CDR3 DNA follows: TGTGCCAGCAACCCTGCAACGGGACAGGGGGCGCGGGAGCAGTACTTC. The chain joins TRBV6-6 to TRBJ2-7; 12 bases agree with TRBD1. The V gene end was trimmed by 7 bases and the J gene end by 7 bases; junction bases not matched to a gene: 14. This CDR3 is 16 amino acids long. Germline V lookup: CDR1 MNHNY, CDR2 SVGAGI (reference sequence).

The V call is TRBV6-1, the J call TRBJ2-7; D not certain. The germline V gene has CDR1 MNHNS and CDR2 SASEGT. The CDR3 loop spans 13 amino acids. The V end lost 3 bases, the J end lost 3 bases, and 9 bases lay between the germline ends. CDR3 region: CASSDRAVYEQYF. The DNA of the CDR3 is TGTGCCAGCAGTGATAGGGCCGTCTACGAGCAGTACTTC.

This clone appeared once. The gene calls are TRBV30 and TRBJ1-2; no clear D gene. Looked up from germline, CDR1 is GTSNPN and CDR2 is SVGIG (reference sequence). The V end was cut by 3 bases, the J end by 6 bases, with 17 bases between. The CDR3 consists of 14 residues. CDR3 amino acids: CAWRDQIPIHGYTF. CDR3 DNA sequence: TGTGCCTGGAGGGACCAGATCCCTATCCATGGCTACACCTTC.

The chain is built from TRBV11-3 and TRBJ2-1; D possibly corresponds to TRBD1 (7 bases). The germline V and J ends were trimmed by 4 bases and 7 bases, with 17 bases remaining between them. The germline gives CDR1 SGHNT, CDR2 YENEEA. The CDR3 is 15 residues long. The CDR3 is CASSSTGTGWNEQFF. The CDR3 DNA reads as TGTGCCAGCAGCTCGACAGGGACTGGGTGGAATGAGCAGTTCTTC.

The V gene is TRBV29-1, the J gene TRBJ2-1; TRBD1 matches 9 bases. The germline gives CDR1 SQVTM, CDR2 ANQGSEA. The CDR3 covers 16 residues. V shed 3 bases, J shed 4 bases, and the junction held 10 bases outside the gene matches. The CDR3 reads CSVDGGRDREYNEQFF. The CDR3 region has the DNA TGCAGCGTTGACGGGGGAAGGGACAGGGAATACAATGAGCAGTTCTTC.

The V and J genes are TRBV19 and TRBJ2-7; tentatively, D is TRBD1 (6 bases). Trimming took 5 bases from V and 2 from J, leaving 19 bases between them. Germline V CDR1 and CDR2: LNHDA, SQIVND (reference sequence). The CDR3 covers 16 residues. This chain's CDR3 is CASSSWTAQRTYEQYF. In DNA, the CDR3 is TGTGCCAGTAGTTCGTGGACAGCCCAACGAACCTACGAGCAGTACTTC. Complete variable domain (other parts from reference TRBV19 and TRBJ2-7): DGGITQSPKYLFRKEGQNVTLSCEQNLNHDAMYWYRQDPGQGLRLIYYSQIVNDFQKGDIAEGYSVSREKKESFPLTVTSAQKNPTAFYLCASSSWTAQRTYEQYFGPGTRLTVT.

The chain is built from TRBV30 and TRBJ2-2, with 14 bases identical to TRBD2. The CDR3 is 15 residues long. J was trimmed by 6 bases and V by 3 bases; bases with no gene match: 3. Germline values: CDR1 GTSNPN, CDR2 SVGIG (reference sequence). The CDR3 reads CAWRGLAGASGELFF. DNA of the CDR3: TGTGCCTGGAGGGGACTAGCGGGAGCTTCCGGGGAGCTGTTTTTT.

This rearrangement joins TRBV18 to TRBJ1-5; 8 bases fit TRBD1. CDR3 size: 14 residues. Germline lookup yields CDR1 KGHSH and CDR2 LQKENI. The junction had 12 bases not matched to a gene; V was cut back by 8 bases and J by 9 bases. The CDR3 spells CASQDRGEQGPQHF. The CDR3, as DNA: TGTGCCAGCCAAGACAGGGGAGAACAGGGGCCCCAGCATTTT.

This clone has only one observation. The chain recombines TRBV14 with TRBJ2-3, with TRBD2 matching 7 bases. V gave up 4 bases and J gave up 5 bases; unmatched junction bases: 3. This CDR3 comprises 13 residues. Germline CDR1 SGHDN, CDR2 FVKESK. The DNA of the CDR3 is TGTGCCAGCAGCCGCACGGGGGGAGATACGCAGTATTTT. Protein product: CASSRTGGDTQYF.

The chain joins TRBV19 to TRBJ1-3, with D possibly matching TRBD1 (5 bases). V lost 4 bases, J lost 0 bases, and 10 bases lay in between. The CDR3 is 15 amino acids. Germline CDR1 LNHDA, CDR2 SQIVND (reference sequence). CDR3 region: CASSSRTSSGNTIYF. CDR3 coding DNA: TGTGCCAGTAGTAGCCGGACAAGCTCTGGAAACACCATATATTTT. Variable domain in full (rest from reference TRBV19 and TRBJ1-3): DGGITQSPKYLFRKEGQNVTLSCEQNLNHDAMYWYRQDPGQGLRLIYYSQIVNDFQKGDIAEGYSVSREKKESFPLTVTSAQKNPTAFYLCASSSRTSSGNTIYFGEGSWLTVV.

This chain uses TRBV4-3 with TRBJ2-2; a weak D match, TRBD1 (7 bases). The CDR3 totals 16 residues. Germline V gene lookup returns CDR1 LGHNA and CDR2 YSLEER. Trimming pared 1 base from V and 5 bases from J, leaving 14 bases between. CDR3: CASSQVSPGGTGELFF. The CDR3 DNA follows: TGCGCCAGCAGCCAAGTTTCCCCAGGGGGGACCGGGGAGCTGTTTTTT.

The chain recombines TRBV7-2 with TRBJ1-5; D is undetermined. V lost 3 bases to trimming and J lost 3 bases, with 9 bases between them. From germline, CDR1 is SGHTA and CDR2 FQGNSA. This CDR3 contains 14 residues. CDR3 residues: CASSLLSDNQPQHF. CDR3 bases: TGTGCCAGCAGCTTGTTGTCGGACAATCAGCCCCAGCATTTT.

This clone was detected once. This sequence joins TRBV6-4 and TRBJ1-1; D is unresolved. The length of the CDR3 is 14 residues. Germline-derived CDR1 and CDR2 are MRHNA and SNTAGT. Trimming cost V 5 bases and J 3 bases, with 13 bases left between them. Here the CDR3 reads CASSYIPGDTEAFF. CDR3 nucleotide sequence: TGTGCCAGCAGTTATATACCGGGAGACACTGAAGCTTTCTTT.